This T cell receptor beta chain is from a study of blood T cell repertoires in COVID-19. Repertoires were generated with immunoSEQ multiplex PCR, while TCRdb's copy carries only in-frame clones and drops some. This table holds hundreds of thousands of clones, about 85% found once. This CDR3 contains 14 residues. V was clipped by 6 bases and J by 2 bases; unmatched bases: 5. Germline-derived CDR1 and CDR2 are MNHEY and SVGEGT. The chain employs TRBV6-2 or TRBV6-3 and TRBJ2-7, with 9 bases matching TRBD2. The specimen sequenced was PBMCs or T cells enriched from blood (not recorded which). This sequence was found in a woman aged 18-30 years with acute COVID-19. The CDR3 here is CASSLLAGTYEQYF. DNA of the CDR3: TGTGCCAGCAGCCTCCTAGCGGGGACCTACGAGCAGTACTTC.